The 15 T cell receptor beta chains listed next were all sequenced from one sample in a study of cytomegalovirus exposure and HLA in healthy donors (TCRdb year 2017). The method was the immunoSEQ multiplex PCR assay. Sourced from immuneACCESS, this table was stored by TCRdb with only in-frame sequences that have V and J called. A share of the clones is absent; for the studies checked, an unresolved V gene accounts for under half, and the remainder has no known explanation. This sample is represented by tens of thousands of clones; over 90% of them were singletons. The ten largest clones take up about 5.2% of the sample. Source material: PBMCs. Receptor source: a man between 18 and 35 years old in good health and CMV-seropositive.

This chain joins TRBV5-1 and TRBJ2-6; 7 positions agree with TRBD1. This CDR3 is built from 17 residues. The germline CDR1 and CDR2 sequences are SGHRS and YFSETQ. J gave up 1 base and V 0 bases, and 4 bases lay outside the gene matches. The CDR3 bases are TGCGCCAGCAGCTTGGTGTCAGGGGGTTCTGGGGCCAACGTCCTGACTTTC. It specifies CASSLVSGGSGANVLTF.

The chain couples TRBV27 to TRBJ2-6; the match to TRBD2 covers 7 bases. The V segment lost 0 bases and the J segment 11 bases; nucleotides outside the gene matches: 7. CDR1 MNHEY and CDR2 SMNVEV come from the germline V gene (reference sequence). The CDR3 length is 15 residues. CDR3 region: CASSLSGGSVDVLTF. The DNA for the CDR3 is TGTGCCAGCAGTTTATCCGGGGGGTCGGTAGACGTCCTGACTTTC.

This clone occurred once. This rearrangement joins TRBV27 to TRBJ2-7; 8 bases agree with TRBD2. V lost 6 bases, J lost 0 bases, and 13 bases stayed unmatched. Germline-derived CDR1 and CDR2 are MNHEY and SMNVEV (reference sequence). There are 17 residues in the CDR3. Written as DNA, the CDR3 is TGTGCCAGCAGCTCCACATCCATAGCGGGGTTCTCCTACGAGCAGTACTTC. Protein product: CASSSTSIAGFSYEQYF.

This clone occurred a few times. The V call is TRBV6-5, the J call TRBJ2-7, with 9 positions matching TRBD1. With V trimmed by 2 bases and J by 7 bases, 6 bases remained unmatched. The CDR3 is 14 residues long. Looked up from germline, CDR1 is MNHEY and CDR2 is SVGAGI. CDR3 bases: TGTGCCAGCAGTTACGGGACAGGGACGCAGGAGCAGTACTTC. It codes for CASSYGTGTQEQYF.

In this sample, this clone turned up a few times. V and J are TRBV7-9 and TRBJ1-1; D unresolved. Germline V gene lookup returns CDR1 SEHNR and CDR2 FQNEAQ (reference sequence). The CDR3 loop spans 14 amino acids. Trimming stripped 7 bases from V and 0 bases from J, with 12 bases between. The CDR3 is CASTQDTMNTEAFF. In nucleotides, the CDR3 is TGTGCCAGCACCCAAGACACCATGAACACTGAAGCTTTCTTT. The full variable domain, in which reference TRBV7-9 and TRBJ1-1 provide the parts outside the CDR3, is DTGVSQNPRHKITKRGQNVTFRCDPISEHNRLYWYRQTLGQGPEFLTYFQNEAQLEKSRLLSDRFSAERPKGSFSTLEIQRTEQGDSAMYLCASTQDTMNTEAFFGQGTRLTVV.

The rearrangement links TRBV27 to TRBJ2-1; D possibly corresponds to TRBD1 (6 bases). This CDR3 is 16 amino acids long. Deletions cut 7 bases from V and 8 bases from J, with 24 bases between. Germline CDR1 is MNHEY and CDR2 is SMNVEV (reference sequence). The CDR3 loop is CASNPTSQGNIHEQFF. DNA of the CDR3: TGTGCCAGCAATCCAACGTCACAGGGTAATATCCATGAGCAGTTCTTC.

The gene calls are TRBV4-1 and TRBJ2-1, with TRBD1 identical over 7 bases. The CDR3 runs to 20 residues. Germline V gene data show CDR1 as MGHRA and CDR2 as YSYEKL. V gave up 0 bases and J gave up 0 bases; unmatched junction bases: 14. CDR3 sequence reads: CASSQDLVGVQGSSYNEQFF. CDR3 in DNA: TGCGCCAGCAGCCAAGATTTAGTGGGGGTACAGGGGAGCTCCTACAATGAGCAGTTCTTC.

This clone was observed a single time. The V call is TRBV6-5, the J call TRBJ2-3; D is perhaps TRBD2 (6 bases). Trimming cost V 6 bases and J 0 bases, with 13 bases left between them. Germline CDR1 reads MNHEY; CDR2 reads SVGAGI. The CDR3 totals 15 residues. CDR3 amino acids: CASSSGGISTDTQYF. The CDR3 DNA reads as TGTGCCAGCAGCTCCGGCGGGATAAGCACAGATACGCAGTATTTT.

The chain combines TRBV28 with TRBJ2-5; D gene uncertain. Matching the DNA end better, TRBJ2-7 makes the J call doubtful. CDR1 is MDHEN and CDR2 is SYDVKM in the germline V gene. The CDR3 has 13 amino acids. The DNA of the CDR3 is TGTGCCAGCAGTTTAGGGCCGACCTACGAGCAGTACTTC. It yields the protein CASSLGPTYEQYF.

The rearrangement links TRBV28 to TRBJ1-1; possible D gene TRBD1, 5 bases. The CDR3 totals 14 residues. Trimming stripped 5 bases from V and 7 bases from J, with 17 bases between. The V gene's germline CDR1 is MDHEN and CDR2 SYDVKM. In nucleotides, the CDR3 is TGTGCCAGCAGTCCGTTCGGGGGTGCCGATGAAGCTTTCTTT. It codes for CASSPFGGADEAFF.

This chain uses TRBV27 with TRBJ1-5, with D possibly being TRBD1 (6 bases). Between the trimmed V and J ends, which lost 6 bases and 1 base, there was a span of 10 bases. CDR3 length: 14 amino acids. The germline gives CDR1 MNHEY, CDR2 SMNVEV (reference sequence). The CDR3: CASRSGASNQPQHF. The CDR3 DNA follows: TGTGCCAGCAGGTCAGGGGCAAGCAATCAGCCCCAGCATTTT.

This sequence joins TRBV30 and TRBJ2-2; 10 bases are a match to TRBD2. The germline V gene encodes CDR1 GTSNPN and CDR2 SVGIG (reference sequence). The length of the CDR3 is 19 residues. J gave up 5 bases and V 4 bases, and 19 bases lay outside the gene matches. CDR3 region: CAWKLYRERLAGVTGELFF. The DNA for the CDR3 is TGTGCCTGGAAACTATACAGGGAGCGGCTAGCGGGAGTAACCGGGGAGCTGTTTTTT. Full variable domain (outside the CDR3, taken from reference TRBV30 and TRBJ2-2): SQTIHQWPATLVQPVGSPLSLECTVEGTSNPNLYWYRQAAGRGLQLLFYSVGIGQISSEVPQNLSASRPQDRQFILSSKKLLLSDSGFYLCAWKLYRERLAGVTGELFFGEGSRLTVL.

The rearrangement links TRBV11-2 to TRBJ1-3; tentative D call: TRBD1 (6 bases). Trimming took 4 bases from V and 7 from J, leaving 20 bases between them. CDR3 length equals 16 residues. The germline gives CDR1 SGHAT, CDR2 FQNNGV. This chain's CDR3 is CASSSPRGYLGNTIYF. CDR3 DNA: TGTGCCAGCAGCTCCCCTAGGGGGTATCTAGGGAACACCATATATTTT.

The chain employs TRBV19 and TRBJ2-2, with 10 nucleotides matching TRBD1. Germline CDR1 is LNHDA and CDR2 is SQIVND (reference sequence). Trimming at V came to 5 bases and at J to 3 bases, leaving 3 bases not matched to a gene. CDR3 length: 15 amino acids. Here the CDR3 DNA reads TGTGCCAGTAGTGCCGGGACAGGGGACACCGGGGAGCTGTTTTTT. Amino acid sequence: CASSAGTGDTGELFF.

CDR3: CASSLEMVGSSGNTIYF. The CDR3 DNA follows: TGTGCCAGCAGCTTAGAAATGGTGGGGAGCTCTGGAAACACCATATATTTT. The chain joins TRBV7-2 to TRBJ1-3; D is undetermined. Germline CDR1 and CDR2: SGHTA and FQGNSA. CDR3 length: 17 amino acids. Trimming took off 1 base at V and 0 bases at J, with 13 bases between the two ends.